This paragraph covers one T cell receptor (beta chain) sequence. The data belong to a study of blood T cell repertoires in COVID-19. Authors' methods: Amplification with reference gene primers provided the estimates of nucleated cell counts. Repertoires were generated with immunoSEQ multiplex PCR, while TCRdb's copy carries only in-frame clones and drops some. The V and J calls and clone size are taken from that table; D and trimming were inferred from the DNA. The table lists under 200,000 clones, more than 75% of them singletons, with roughly 2.6% in the top ten. From germline, CDR1 is MNHEY and CDR2 SVGAGI. The CDR3 extends over 13 amino acids. Trimming took off 0 bases at V and 7 bases at J, with 4 bases between the two ends.

This TCR derives from a middle-aged man with active or convalescent COVID-19. The source material was peripheral blood. The V and J genes are TRBV6-5 and TRBJ1-6, with no clear D. Here the CDR3 DNA reads TGTGCCAGCAGTTACTCGAGGAATTCACCCCTCCACTTT. Translation: CASSYSRNSPLHF.